This T cell receptor beta chain was identified in a study of blood T cell dynamics during melanoma immunotherapy. Time point meaning: pre-treatment baseline. This clone was picked up one time. CDR1 and CDR2 (germline): MNHEY, SMNVEV (reference sequence). V lost 3 bases, J lost 0 bases, and 14 bases lay in between. The CDR3 spans 16 residues. Profiling relied on immunoSEQ multiplex PCR, and the TCRdb table lists in-frame clones only, not all of them. The sample has about 20,000 clones; around nine tenths are singletons. The chain is built from TRBV27 and TRBJ1-1, with D unresolved. This TCR was sampled from a human donor with melanoma. Source: blood, taken from a patient treated with checkpoint blockade. The DNA of the CDR3 is TGTGCCAGCAGTTTCGCCGGGGTCGGCTTGAACACTGAAGCTTTCTTT. This encodes CASSFAGVGLNTEAFF.